The next 15 T cell receptor beta chains were all read from a single sample in a study of blood T cells in healthy people across ages. Primers used in a second PCR of about 7 to 11 cycles were a sample-barcoded 5' primer and a J-beta primer mix. TCRdb re-called the 5' RACE reads through MiXCR, storing one row per CDR3 protein. The sample has over 1.5 million distinct CDR3 sequences, 40% to 55% seen once. The sample comprised blood. The source of these receptors is a woman aged 40 to 50 in good health.

This chain links TRBV13 with TRBJ2-7; TRBD2 aligns across 7 bases. From germline, CDR1 is PRHDT and CDR2 FYEKMQ (reference sequence). The CDR3 is 16 residues long. The V segment lost 2 bases and the J segment 1 base; nucleotides outside the gene matches: 8. The CDR3 loop is CASSLRGVWGSYEQYF. The DNA for the CDR3 is TGTGCCAGCAGCTTACGGGGGGTGTGGGGTTCCTACGAGCAGTACTTC.

This clonotype occurred a few times. CDR3 in DNA: TGTGCCAGCAGCCCGGGTGTAAATACGCAGTATTTT. It specifies CASSPGVNTQYF. The chain recombines TRBV7-2 with TRBJ2-3, with D uncertain. Germline CDR1 SGHTA, CDR2 FQGNSA. The CDR3 runs 12 residues. Trimming pared 5 bases from V and 7 bases from J, leaving 10 bases between.

This clonotype was detected only a few times. This chain joins TRBV29-1 and TRBJ2-3; TRBD2 matches 8 bases. The CDR3 is 13 amino acids. Germline CDR1 and CDR2: SQVTM and ANQGSEA. V was clipped by 3 bases and J by 4 bases; unmatched bases: 3. CDR3 protein: CSVENGGADTQYF. DNA of the CDR3: TGCAGCGTTGAGAACGGGGGGGCAGATACGCAGTATTTT.

The CDR3, as DNA: TGCAGTGCACCCCCGAGAATCGGGGCTTTCTACGAGCAGTACTTC. Its protein is CSAPPRIGAFYEQYF. The chain carries TRBV20-1 and TRBJ2-7; D possibly matches TRBD1 or TRBD2 (5 bases each). This CDR3 region has 15 residues. Germline V gene sequence: CDR1 DFQATT, CDR2 SNEGSKA (reference sequence). V lost 6 bases and J lost 3, with 21 bases in between.

The chain recombines TRBV9 with TRBJ2-1, with TRBD2 identical over 9 bases. Germline CDR1 and CDR2: SGDLS and YYNGEE. This CDR3 is built from 17 residues. Unmatched junction bases numbered 14, after V lost 4 bases and J lost 6 bases. The CDR3 DNA reads TGTGCCAGCAGCTCCCCGACCGGGACTAGCCTTCTCAATGAGCAGTTCTTC. Its translation: CASSSPTGTSLLNEQFF.

The rearrangement links TRBV5-1 to TRBJ2-2; unclear D gene. Germline CDR1 reads SGHRS; CDR2 reads YFSETQ. This CDR3 has 14 residues. V was cut by 2 bases and J by 6 bases, with 11 bases left in between. The CDR3 bases are TGCGCCAGCAGCTTCGGGCATGAGGCCGGGGAGCTGTTTTTT. This translates into CASSFGHEAGELFF.

This clonotype was detected a few times. The J gene is TRBJ1-2, the V gene TRBV12-3 or TRBV12-4; 7 bases map to TRBD1. Trimming at V came to 7 bases and at J to 3 bases, leaving 11 bases not matched to a gene. CDR3 size: 15 residues. The CDR3 DNA is TGTGCCAGCATCAATCCCACGCAGGGGGACTATGGCTACACCTTC. This translates into CASINPTQGDYGYTF.

The CDR3 loop reads CASSLPGTVTYEQYF. CDR3 DNA sequence: TGTGCCAGCAGTTTACCCGGGACAGTTACCTACGAGCAGTACTTC. This rearrangement joins TRBV27 to TRBJ2-7, with 7 bases aligning to TRBD1. V lost 2 bases to trimming and J lost 2 bases; unmatched junction nucleotides: 6. The CDR3 extends over 15 amino acids. Germline-derived CDR1 and CDR2 are MNHEY and SMNVEV (reference sequence).

This clonotype was seen a single time. This sequence joins TRBV2 and TRBJ2-6; 8 nucleotides line up with TRBD1. CDR3 length: 21 residues. After removal of 6 bases from V and 0 bases from J, the junction contained 19 bases not matched to a gene. Germline values: CDR1 SNHLY, CDR2 FYNNEI. The CDR3 nucleotides read TGTGCCAGCAGCGACGTTCGGACAGGGACTTTCTCGGGCTCTGGGGCCAACGTCCTGACTTTC. This gives the protein CASSDVRTGTFSGSGANVLTF.

The chain has TRBV12-3 or TRBV12-4 and TRBJ1-2; a possible D gene is TRBD1 (5 bases). The V and J ends lost 6 bases and 8 bases respectively, with 19 bases between them. The CDR3 spans 14 residues. The CDR3 DNA reads TGTGCCAGCAGAACCCTCAGGGAGGGCAGCGGCTACACCTTC. Translated, it gives CASRTLREGSGYTF.

The J gene is TRBJ2-1, the V gene TRBV4-3; 8 nucleotides match TRBD2. CDR1 and CDR2 (germline): LGHNA, YSLEER. The trim removed 1 base at V and 8 bases at J, leaving 7 bases unmatched. This CDR3 contains 15 residues. The CDR3, as DNA: TGCGCCAGCAGCCAAGGGACAGCGGGGGTTTATGAGCAGTTCTTC. It yields the protein CASSQGTAGVYEQFF.

This clonotype showed up just a few times. The chain joins TRBV4-2 to TRBJ2-6; 8 nucleotides agree with TRBD1. CDR3 length equals 17 residues. The junction had 6 bases not matched to a gene; V was cut back by 4 bases and J by 1 base. Looked up from germline, CDR1 is LGHNA and CDR2 is YNFKEQ. The CDR3 spells CASSPDRDSSGANVLTF. The DNA for the CDR3 is TGTGCCAGCAGCCCGGACAGGGACTCATCTGGGGCCAACGTCCTGACTTTC.

The V and J genes are TRBV5-1 and TRBJ2-1; 7 bases map to TRBD1. The CDR3 loop spans 17 amino acids. The junction had 10 bases not matched to a gene; V was cut back by 4 bases and J by 0 bases. Germline V gives CDR1 SGHRS, CDR2 YFSETQ. Written as DNA, the CDR3 is TGCGCCAGCAGCCAGGGGGTAGGTTTGAGCTCCTACAATGAGCAGTTCTTC. Its translation is CASSQGVGLSSYNEQFF.

This chain joins TRBV11-2 and TRBJ2-5; 7 bases align to TRBD2. The CDR3 has 17 residues. V was clipped by 4 bases and J by 1 base; unmatched bases: 12. CDR1 is SGHAT and CDR2 is FQNNGV in the germline V gene. In nucleotides, the CDR3 is TGTGCCAGCAGCTACCCCTGGGGGGGGTTGATCCAAGAGACCCAGTACTTC. Its translation: CASSYPWGGLIQETQYF. Complete variable domain (other parts from reference TRBV11-2 and TRBJ2-5): EAGVAQSPRYKIIEKRQSVAFWCNPISGHATLYWYQQILGQGPKLLIQFQNNGVVDDSQLPKDRFSAERLKGVDSTLKIQPAKLEDSAVYLCASSYPWGGLIQETQYFGPGTRLLVL.

The chain carries TRBV20-1 and TRBJ2-5; D may be TRBD2 (6 bases). CDR3 length equals 15 residues. Trimming took off 2 bases at V and 5 bases at J, with 18 bases between the two ends. Germline V gives CDR1 DFQATT, CDR2 SNEGSKA (reference sequence). Written as DNA, the CDR3 is TGCAGTGCTAGACCCGATGGGAGGCTAGTGGAGACCCAGTACTTC. Protein: CSARPDGRLVETQYF.